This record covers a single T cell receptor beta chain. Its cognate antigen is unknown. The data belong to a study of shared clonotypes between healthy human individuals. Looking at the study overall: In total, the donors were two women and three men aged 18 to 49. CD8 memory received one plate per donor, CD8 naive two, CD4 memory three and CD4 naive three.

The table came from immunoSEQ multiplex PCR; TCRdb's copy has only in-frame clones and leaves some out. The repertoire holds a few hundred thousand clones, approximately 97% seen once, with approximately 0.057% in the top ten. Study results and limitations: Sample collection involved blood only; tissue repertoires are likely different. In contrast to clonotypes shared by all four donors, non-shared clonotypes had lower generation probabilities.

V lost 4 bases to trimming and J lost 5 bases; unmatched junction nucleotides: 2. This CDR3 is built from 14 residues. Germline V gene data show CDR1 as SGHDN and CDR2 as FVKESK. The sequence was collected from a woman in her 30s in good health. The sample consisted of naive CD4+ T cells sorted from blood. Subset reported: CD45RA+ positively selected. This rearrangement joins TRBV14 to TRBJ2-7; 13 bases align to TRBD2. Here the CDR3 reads CASSPGTSGNEQYF. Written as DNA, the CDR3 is TGTGCCAGCAGCCCCGGGACTAGCGGGAACGAGCAGTACTTC.